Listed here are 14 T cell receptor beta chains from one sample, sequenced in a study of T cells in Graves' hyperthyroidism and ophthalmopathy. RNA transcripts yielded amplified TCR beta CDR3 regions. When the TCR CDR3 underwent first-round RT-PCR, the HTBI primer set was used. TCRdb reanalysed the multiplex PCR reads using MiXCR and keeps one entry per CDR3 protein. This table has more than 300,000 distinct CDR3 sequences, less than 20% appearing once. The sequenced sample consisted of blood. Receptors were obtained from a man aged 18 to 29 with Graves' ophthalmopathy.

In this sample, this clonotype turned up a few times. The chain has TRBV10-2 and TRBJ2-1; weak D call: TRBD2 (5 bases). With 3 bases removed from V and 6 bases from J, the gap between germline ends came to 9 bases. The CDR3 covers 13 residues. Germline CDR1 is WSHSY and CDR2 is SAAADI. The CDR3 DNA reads TGCGCCAGCAGTGATAGACTACCCAATGAGCAGTTCTTC. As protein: CASSDRLPNEQFF.

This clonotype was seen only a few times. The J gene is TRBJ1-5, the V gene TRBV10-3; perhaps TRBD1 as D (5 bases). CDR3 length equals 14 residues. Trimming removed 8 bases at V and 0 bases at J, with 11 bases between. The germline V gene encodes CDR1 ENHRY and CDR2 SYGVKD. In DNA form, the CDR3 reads TGTGCCATCGGGGGGTCCACTAGCAATCAGCCCCAGCATTTT. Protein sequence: CAIGGSTSNQPQHF.

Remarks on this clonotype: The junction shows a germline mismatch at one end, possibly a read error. For the CDR3, the DNA is TGTGCCAGCAGTTACCTCGGCATGGATACTGGGGGCAATGAGCAGTTATTC. Its translation is CASSYLGMDTGGNEQLF. This rearrangement joins TRBV6-5 to TRBJ2-1; D is possibly TRBD1 (6 bases). CDR1 MNHEY and CDR2 SVGAGI come from the germline V gene. The CDR3 totals 17 residues.

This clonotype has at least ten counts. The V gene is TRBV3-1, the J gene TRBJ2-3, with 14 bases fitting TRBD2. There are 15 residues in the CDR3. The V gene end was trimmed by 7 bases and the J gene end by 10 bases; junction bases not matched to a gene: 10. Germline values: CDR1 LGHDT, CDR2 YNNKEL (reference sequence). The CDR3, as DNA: TGTGCCAGCACGCTGACTAGCGGGGGGGCCAGTGCGCAGTATTTT. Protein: CASTLTSGGASAQYF.

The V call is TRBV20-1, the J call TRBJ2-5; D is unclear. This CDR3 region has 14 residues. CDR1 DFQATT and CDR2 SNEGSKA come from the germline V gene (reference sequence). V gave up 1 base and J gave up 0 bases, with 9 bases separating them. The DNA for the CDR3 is TGCAGTGCTAGAGGGCGAACAAACCAAGAGACCCAGTACTTC. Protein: CSARGRTNQETQYF.

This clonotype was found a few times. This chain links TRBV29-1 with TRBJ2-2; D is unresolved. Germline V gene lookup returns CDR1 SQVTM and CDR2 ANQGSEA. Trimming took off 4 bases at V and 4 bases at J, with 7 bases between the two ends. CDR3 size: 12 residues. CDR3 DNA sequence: TGCAGCGTTGGAATTAGCACCGGGGAGCTGTTTTTT. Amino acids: CSVGISTGELFF.

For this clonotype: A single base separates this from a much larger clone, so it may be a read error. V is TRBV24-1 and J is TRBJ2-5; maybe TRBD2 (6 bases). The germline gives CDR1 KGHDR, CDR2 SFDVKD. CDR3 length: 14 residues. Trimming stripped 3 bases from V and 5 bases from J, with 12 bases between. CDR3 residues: CATSDVGRLETQYF. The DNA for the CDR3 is TGTGCCACCAGTGATGTGGGGAGGCTGGAGACCCAGTACTTC.

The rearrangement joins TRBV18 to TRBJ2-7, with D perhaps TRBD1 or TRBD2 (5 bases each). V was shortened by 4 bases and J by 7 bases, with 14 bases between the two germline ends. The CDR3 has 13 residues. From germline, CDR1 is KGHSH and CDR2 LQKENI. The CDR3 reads CASSHPGTGEQYF. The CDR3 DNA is TGTGCCAGCTCACACCCAGGGACCGGTGAGCAGTACTTC.

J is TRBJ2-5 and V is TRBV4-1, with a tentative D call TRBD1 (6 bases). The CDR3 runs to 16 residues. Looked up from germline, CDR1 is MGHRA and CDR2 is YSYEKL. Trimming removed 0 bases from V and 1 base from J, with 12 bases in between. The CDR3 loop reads CASSQEGGRGQETQYF. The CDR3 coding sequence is TGCGCCAGCAGCCAAGAAGGAGGCAGGGGCCAAGAGACCCAGTACTTC.

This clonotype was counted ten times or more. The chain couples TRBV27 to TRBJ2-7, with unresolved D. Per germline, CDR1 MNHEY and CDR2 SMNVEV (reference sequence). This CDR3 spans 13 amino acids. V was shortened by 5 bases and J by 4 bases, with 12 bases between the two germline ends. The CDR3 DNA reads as TGTGCCAGCAGTCCCCTGACCGGGTACGAGCAGTACTTC. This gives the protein CASSPLTGYEQYF.

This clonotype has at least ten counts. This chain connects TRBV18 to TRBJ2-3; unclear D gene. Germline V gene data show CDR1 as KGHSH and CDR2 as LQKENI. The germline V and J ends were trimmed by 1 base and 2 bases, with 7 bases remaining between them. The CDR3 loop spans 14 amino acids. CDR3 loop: CASSPLENTDTQYF. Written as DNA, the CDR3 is TGTGCCAGCTCACCACTGGAAAACACAGATACGCAGTATTTT.

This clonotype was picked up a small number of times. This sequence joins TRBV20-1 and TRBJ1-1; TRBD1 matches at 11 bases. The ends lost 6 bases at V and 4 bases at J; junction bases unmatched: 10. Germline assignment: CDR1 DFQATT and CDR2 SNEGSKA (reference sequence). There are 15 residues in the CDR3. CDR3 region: CSAHWTGGLGTEAFF. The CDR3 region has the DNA TGCAGTGCCCACTGGACAGGGGGCCTTGGCACTGAAGCTTTCTTT.

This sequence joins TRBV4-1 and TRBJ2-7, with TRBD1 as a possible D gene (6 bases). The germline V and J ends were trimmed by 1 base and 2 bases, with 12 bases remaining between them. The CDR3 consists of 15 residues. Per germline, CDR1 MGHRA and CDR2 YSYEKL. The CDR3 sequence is CASSQGPGHTYEQYF. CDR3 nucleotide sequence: TGCGCCAGCAGCCAAGGACCGGGACACACCTACGAGCAGTACTTC.

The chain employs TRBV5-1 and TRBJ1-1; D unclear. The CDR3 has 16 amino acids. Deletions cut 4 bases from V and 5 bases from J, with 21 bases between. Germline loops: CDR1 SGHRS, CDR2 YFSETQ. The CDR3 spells CASSPARKAIETEAFF. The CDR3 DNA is TGCGCCAGCAGCCCAGCTAGGAAGGCCATAGAGACTGAAGCTTTCTTT.